The 13 T cell receptor beta chains presented below share a single source sample, sequenced in a study of glioma-infiltrating T cells listed by TCRdb under 2016. For sequencing, an Illumina MiSeq was employed. TCR alpha and beta CDR3 regions were amplified with the iRepertoire nested amplicon-rescue multiplex PCR (arm-PCR) platform from RNA. The public reads were reanalyzed by TCRdb: fastp trimming at Q25, MiXCR alignment, in-frame beta chains only. Rows with one shared CDR3 protein collapse into an entry with the most common genes and DNA. The sample table shows more than 95,000 distinct CDR3 sequences, and around 23% are seen once. The top ten constitute roughly 15% of the sample. The sequenced sample consisted of glioma tissue, nonneoplastic brain tissue, or PBMCs (not recorded which). The receptors shown here come from a human donor with low-grade glioma or glioblastoma, undergoing nonglioma brain surgery, or in good health (not recorded which).

This clonotype was detected many times. The chain carries TRBV20-1 and TRBJ1-2; the D gene is possibly TRBD1 (5 bases). From germline, CDR1 is DFQATT and CDR2 SNEGSKA (reference sequence). V lost 3 bases, J lost 4 bases, and 6 bases lay in between. CDR3 length equals 11 residues. Here the CDR3 reads CSASRVYGYTF. As DNA, the CDR3 is TGCAGTGCTAGCAGGGTCTATGGCTACACCTTC.

This clonotype was recorded at least ten times. The chain carries TRBV11-2 and TRBJ1-5, with a weak D call TRBD1 (5 bases). In germline, CDR1 is SGHAT, CDR2 FQNNGV. Trimming shortened V by 5 bases and J by 7 bases, and 15 bases separated the two germline ends. The CDR3 is 14 amino acids. In DNA, the CDR3 is TGTGCCAGCAGCCCCCCCGGGGAGGGGCAGCCCCAGCATTTT. It encodes CASSPPGEGQPQHF. The full variable domain, rest sourced from reference TRBV11-2 and TRBJ1-5, is EAGVAQSPRYKIIEKRQSVAFWCNPISGHATLYWYQQILGQGPKLLIQFQNNGVVDDSQLPKDRFSAERLKGVDSTLKIQPAKLEDSAVYLCASSPPGEGQPQHFGDGTRLSIL.

This clonotype was observed many times. This chain joins TRBV5-5 and TRBJ2-3; D is possibly TRBD1 (6 bases). The V gene lost 2 bases and the J gene lost 3 bases, with 16 bases spanning the gap. CDR3 size: 16 residues. Germline V lookup: CDR1 SGHKS, CDR2 YYEKEE (reference sequence). The CDR3 protein is CASSFGLQGPTDTQYF. In DNA form, the CDR3 reads TGTGCCAGCAGCTTCGGATTACAGGGTCCGACAGATACGCAGTATTTT.

This clonotype has a handful of counts. This chain connects TRBV19 to TRBJ1-1; TRBD1 matches 7 bases. The V gene end was trimmed by 7 bases and the J gene end by 5 bases; junction bases not matched to a gene: 16. Germline-derived CDR1 and CDR2 are LNHDA and SQIVND (reference sequence). The CDR3 has 16 amino acids. The CDR3 DNA is TGTGCCAGTACCCATAGTTATAGGGGGCGGAGTACTGAAGCTTTCTTT. Translation: CASTHSYRGRSTEAFF.

This clonotype has a count of ten or more. The chain has TRBV18 and TRBJ1-2; 9 bases map to TRBD1. Germline V gives CDR1 KGHSH, CDR2 LQKENI. Trimming removed 2 bases from V and 8 bases from J; junction bases left unmatched: 6. CDR3 size: 14 residues. For the CDR3, the DNA is TGTGCCAGCTCACCATCACAGGGGGCGGAAGGCTACACCTTC. It specifies CASSPSQGAEGYTF.

Regarding this clonotype: The junction differs from germline at one of its ends, possibly a read error. The chain uses TRBV4-3 and TRBJ2-5; the D gene is possibly TRBD2 (5 bases). There are 15 residues in the CDR3. Germline V CDR1 and CDR2: LGHNA, YSLEER. The CDR3 nucleotides are TGCGCCAGCAGCCAAGGCGACCAGGCATGGGAGACCGAGTACTTC. It codes for CASSQGDQAWETEYF.

This clonotype was seen repeatedly, ten times or more. V gene TRBV12-3 or TRBV12-4 combines with J gene TRBJ1-2, with 8 bases that match TRBD1. The length of the CDR3 is 18 residues. The V gene end was trimmed by 7 bases and the J gene end by 8 bases; junction bases not matched to a gene: 24. In nucleotides, the CDR3 is TGTGCCAGCACCTCAAGAGACCCCCACCGGACAGGGAAACAGGGCTACACCTTC. It is translated as CASTSRDPHRTGKQGYTF.

This clonotype has at least ten counts. The chain uses TRBV7-2 and TRBJ2-5; D uncertain. Germline-derived CDR1 and CDR2 are SGHTA and FQGNSA. V was clipped by 1 base and J by 4 bases, with 10 bases between them. The CDR3 totals 14 residues. The CDR3 loop is CASSLGLDGETQYF. Here the CDR3 DNA reads TGTGCCAGCAGCTTAGGGTTGGACGGAGAGACCCAGTACTTC.

Concerning this clonotype itself: A much larger clone lies one base from this, so it may be a read error. This rearrangement joins TRBV18 to TRBJ1-1; D call uncertain. The CDR3 spans 12 residues. The germline gives CDR1 KGHSH, CDR2 LQKENI. Trimming took 8 bases from V and 2 from J, leaving 9 bases between them. Written as DNA, the CDR3 is TGTGCCAGCGTATCGGGAAACACTGAAGCTTTCTTT. Translated, it gives CASVSGNTEAFF. Looking up the rest from reference TRBV18 and TRBJ1-1 gives the full variable domain: NAGVMQNPRHLVRRRGQEARLRCSPMKGHSHVYWYRQLPEEGLKFMVYLQKENIIDESGMPKERFSAEFPKEGPSILRIQQVVRGDSAAYFCASVSGNTEAFFGQGTRLTVV.

This clonotype was seen more than once but under ten times. The V gene is TRBV5-1, the J gene TRBJ2-3, with a tentative D call TRBD1 (5 bases). This CDR3 region has 16 residues. Germline assignment: CDR1 SGHRS and CDR2 YFSETQ. Trimming removed 1 base at V and 1 base at J, with 13 bases between. DNA for the CDR3: TGCGCCAGCAGCTTGCCGGTAGGGGATGGCACAGATACGCAGTATTTT. The encoded protein is CASSLPVGDGTDTQYF.

Concerning this clonotype: This may arise from a read error, as a much more abundant clone is one base away. The rearrangement uses TRBV2 and TRBJ1-5; D gene unclear. Germline V gives CDR1 SNHLY, CDR2 FYNNEI. The CDR3 covers 14 residues. Between the trimmed V and J ends, which lost 5 bases and 0 bases, there was a span of 8 bases. The CDR3 is CASSRDISNQPQHF. In nucleotides, the CDR3 is TGTGCCAGCAGTCGCGACATTAGCAATCAGCCCCAGCATTTT.

The chain combines TRBV12-3 or TRBV12-4 with TRBJ2-7; D may be TRBD2 (5 bases). The CDR3 contains 14 residues. V dropped 2 bases and J dropped 7 bases, with 15 bases sitting between them. The CDR3 sequence is CASSLIGLHEEQYF. CDR3 nucleotide sequence: TGTGCCAGCAGTTTAATCGGACTCCACGAGGAGCAGTACTTC.

This clonotype was observed a few times. The junction does not match germline at one end; this may be a read error. The chain links TRBV7-2 to TRBJ2-1; TRBD1 might be the D (8 bases). In germline, CDR1 is SGHTA, CDR2 FQGNSA. CDR3 length equals 15 residues. The CDR3 protein is CVSSLQGGYYNEQFF. DNA for the CDR3: TGTGTCAGCAGCTTACAGGGGGGGTATTACAATGAGCAGTTCTTC.